Given below is one TCR beta chain in context. Its antigen is still unknown. This sample is part of a study of shared clonotypes between healthy human individuals. Overall study context: Donors had three CD4 naive, three CD4 memory, two CD8 naive and one CD8 memory plate apiece. Broader study findings: Despite large depth, rarefaction showed incomplete sorted-subset sequencing.

Sequenced by immunoSEQ multiplex PCR; TCRdb stores in-frame clones only, minus some. The top ten clones hold 0.13% to 0.15% of a sample with a few million clones, over 85% of them seen once. The V and J ends lost 2 bases and 1 base respectively, with 13 bases between them. Germline values: CDR1 MNHNS, CDR2 SASEGT. The CDR3 consists of 16 residues. It was into CD45RA+ naive and CD45RA-negative memory subsets that the CD4+ cells were split. The TCR was taken from a man aged 18 to 35 in good health. The sequenced material came from naive CD4+ T cells sorted from blood. As for subset: CD45RA+ positively selected. This rearrangement joins TRBV6-1 to TRBJ2-3, with D possibly being TRBD1 (5 bases). This chain's CDR3 is CASSETPGRGTDTQYF. The CDR3 region has the DNA TGTGCCAGCAGTGAAACCCCGGGCAGGGGCACAGATACGCAGTATTTT.